Reported below is one T cell receptor beta chain. Produced via immunoSEQ multiplex PCR; TCRdb's table is partial and in-frame only. Of approximately 140,000 clones listed, roughly nine tenths are singletons. Germline trimming cut 6 bases from V and 10 bases from J; bases unmatched to any gene: 13. The germline CDR1 and CDR2 sequences are SGHRS and YFSETQ. The CDR3 consists of 15 residues. These data come from a study of cytomegalovirus exposure and HLA in healthy donors. The specimen sequenced was PBMCs. The gene calls are TRBV5-1 and TRBJ2-1, with TRBD2 matching over 10 bases. The TCR comes from a young man in good health and CMV-seronegative. CDR3 in DNA: TGCGCCAGCATGGAGGGTGGGACTAGCGCCCCCGAGCAGTTCTTC. Residues: CASMEGGTSAPEQFF. The full variable domain, completed using reference TRBV5-1 and TRBJ2-1, is KAGVTQTPRYLIKTRGQQVTLSCSPISGHRSVSWYQQTPGQGLQFLFEYFSETQRNKGNFPGRFSGRQFSNSRSEMNVSTLELGDSALYLCASMEGGTSAPEQFFGPGTRLTVL.